This entry lists 25 T cell receptor beta chains sequenced from one sample in a study of blood T cell repertoires in COVID-19. The protocol was immunoSEQ multiplex PCR, while the TCRdb copy is restricted to in-frame clones and leaves out a portion. The sample shows about 210,000 clones, 84% of them seen only once. Sequences were obtained from peripheral blood. These receptor sequences come from a woman between 45 and 60 years old with active or convalescent COVID-19.

The chain has TRBV10-3 and TRBJ2-5, with 8 bases identical to TRBD2. The germline V gene has CDR1 ENHRY and CDR2 SYGVKD. CDR3 length: 15 amino acids. The V and J ends lost 8 bases and 1 base, in that order; junction bases with no gene match: 9. This chain's CDR3 is CAIQSGAGAQETQYF. CDR3 DNA: TGTGCCATCCAAAGTGGAGCGGGGGCCCAAGAGACCCAGTACTTC.

The J gene is TRBJ2-1, the V gene TRBV7-3; 10 bases agree with TRBD2. Losses at the gene ends were 4 bases for V and 4 bases for J; bases not matched to a gene: 10. The CDR3 totals 17 residues. Germline V gene lookup returns CDR1 SGHTA and CDR2 FQGTGA. CDR3 sequence reads: CASSSHILAGTYNEQFF. The CDR3 nucleotides are TGTGCCAGCAGCTCCCATATACTAGCGGGAACGTACAATGAGCAGTTCTTC.

This chain connects TRBV6-5 to TRBJ2-5, with D possibly being TRBD1 (7 bases). The CDR3 totals 13 residues. Deletions cut 8 bases from V and 1 base from J, with 11 bases between. Germline-derived CDR1 and CDR2 are MNHEY and SVGAGI. CDR3 residues: CASGGGPQETQYF. DNA of the CDR3: TGTGCCAGCGGAGGGGGCCCCCAAGAGACCCAGTACTTC.

This clone was seen more than once but under ten times. The rearrangement joins TRBV5-1 to TRBJ2-1; 10 nucleotides match TRBD2. Trimming at V came to 4 bases and at J to 4 bases, leaving 8 bases not matched to a gene. The CDR3 runs to 16 residues. CDR1 and CDR2 (germline): SGHRS, YFSETQ. DNA of the CDR3: TGCGCCAGCAGCCACAGGACTAGCGGCCCTTACAATGAGCAGTTCTTC. Residues: CASSHRTSGPYNEQFF. Looking up the rest from reference TRBV5-1 and TRBJ2-1 gives the full variable domain: KAGVTQTPRYLIKTRGQQVTLSCSPISGHRSVSWYQQTPGQGLQFLFEYFSETQRNKGNFPGRFSGRQFSNSRSEMNVSTLELGDSALYLCASSHRTSGPYNEQFFGPGTRLTVL.

J is TRBJ1-4 and V is TRBV2; TRBD1 might be the D (6 bases). Trimming removed 7 bases at V and 5 bases at J, with 14 bases between. This CDR3 is 14 amino acids long. Germline V lookup: CDR1 SNHLY, CDR2 FYNNEI. CDR3 in amino acids: CASTTDQGNEKLFF. In DNA, the CDR3 is TGTGCCAGCACCACGGACCAGGGGAATGAAAAACTGTTTTTT. Full variable domain (rest looked up from reference TRBV2 and TRBJ1-4): EPEVTQTPSHQVTQMGQEVILRCVPISNHLYFYWYRQILGQKVEFLVSFYNNEISEKSEIFDDQFSVERPDGSNFTLKIRSTKLEDSAMYFCASTTDQGNEKLFFGSGTQLSVL.

The gene calls are TRBV6-5 and TRBJ2-3, with a possible D match to TRBD2 (7 bases). The CDR3 length is 16 residues. Trimming pared 2 bases from V and 2 bases from J, leaving 14 bases between. CDR1 and CDR2 (germline): MNHEY, SVGAGI. The DNA for the CDR3 is TGTGCCAGCAGTTACGGGGGGGCAACGATCACAGATACGCAGTATTTT. Its translation is CASSYGGATITDTQYF.

This clone was seen only a few times. The V and J genes are TRBV28 and TRBJ1-5; 7 bases fit TRBD1. Per germline, CDR1 MDHEN and CDR2 SYDVKM. The CDR3 covers 16 residues. With 5 bases clipped from V and 7 bases from J, the junction kept 14 bases outside the gene matches. The CDR3 coding sequence is TGTGCCAGCAGTCCTTACTCCGGACAGGAGGGACAGCCCCAGCATTTT. Its translation: CASSPYSGQEGQPQHF.

The rearrangement uses TRBV3-1 (or the pseudogene TRBV3-2) and TRBJ1-1; TRBD1 aligns across 8 bases. Unmatched junction bases numbered 7, after V lost 2 bases and J lost 5 bases. CDR3 length equals 15 residues. From germline, CDR1 is LGHDT and CDR2 YNNKEL (reference sequence). CDR3 protein: CASSQRWDRRTEAFF. The CDR3 region has the DNA TGTGCCAGCAGCCAAAGGTGGGACAGGAGGACTGAAGCTTTCTTT.

The rearrangement uses TRBV18 and TRBJ2-7; TRBD2 aligns across 9 bases. Unmatched junction bases numbered 7, after V lost 4 bases and J lost 3 bases. In germline, CDR1 is KGHSH, CDR2 LQKENI. There are 15 residues in the CDR3. The CDR3, as DNA: TGTGCCAGCTCACTGAGCGGGAGGCATCGCTACGAGCAGTACTTC. Amino acids: CASSLSGRHRYEQYF.

The chain is built from TRBV19 and TRBJ1-2, with TRBD1 identical over 8 bases. The V segment lost 4 bases and the J segment 4 bases; nucleotides outside the gene matches: 5. This CDR3 contains 14 residues. Germline V gene lookup returns CDR1 LNHDA and CDR2 SQIVND (reference sequence). For the CDR3, the DNA is TGTGCCAGTAGTAGCGCCGGGACAGGCTATGGCTACACCTTC. It codes for CASSSAGTGYGYTF. Full variable domain (missing parts from reference TRBV19 and TRBJ1-2): DGGITQSPKYLFRKEGQNVTLSCEQNLNHDAMYWYRQDPGQGLRLIYYSQIVNDFQKGDIAEGYSVSREKKESFPLTVTSAQKNPTAFYLCASSSAGTGYGYTFGSGTRLTVV.

The rearrangement links TRBV2 to TRBJ1-6; TRBD1 matches 7 bases. The CDR3 spans 13 residues. In germline, CDR1 is SNHLY, CDR2 FYNNEI. With V trimmed by 11 bases and J by 6 bases, 7 bases remained unmatched. The CDR3 nucleotides read TGTGCCGGTCACAGGGGAGCTAATTCACCCCTCCACTTT. Its protein is CAGHRGANSPLHF.

This clone was recorded only once. The rearrangement links TRBV2 to TRBJ1-1; D unclear. V was clipped by 7 bases and J by 1 base, with 10 bases between them. Germline V lookup: CDR1 SNHLY, CDR2 FYNNEI. This CDR3 has 13 amino acids. The CDR3 reads CASILEGNTEAFF. In DNA, the CDR3 is TGTGCCAGCATATTGGAGGGGAACACTGAAGCTTTCTTT.

This chain links TRBV28 with TRBJ1-6; 7 bases fit TRBD1. From germline, CDR1 is MDHEN and CDR2 SYDVKM. The CDR3 is made up of 15 amino acids. V dropped 4 bases and J dropped 11; count of bases not matched to a gene: 11. CDR3: CASSYGTAEVAPLHF. CDR3 coding DNA: TGTGCCAGCAGTTATGGGACAGCCGAGGTTGCACCCCTCCACTTT.

The chain is built from TRBV6-5 and TRBJ1-1; 7 nucleotides agree with TRBD1. CDR1 and CDR2 (germline): MNHEY, SVGAGI. This CDR3 comprises 14 residues. V trimming: 6 bases; J trimming: 2 bases; junction bases outside the gene matches: 6. The CDR3 DNA reads TGTGCCAGCAGCGGGGACAGAGCTAACACTGAAGCTTTCTTT. Encoded protein: CASSGDRANTEAFF.

The J gene is TRBJ2-1, the V gene TRBV14, with 8 bases matching TRBD1. Trimming cost V 1 base and J 3 bases; bases outside gene matches: 2. The CDR3 is made up of 15 amino acids. Germline assignment: CDR1 SGHDN and CDR2 FVKESK. DNA for the CDR3: TGTGCCAGCAGCCAAGTGGGACAGGTCTACAATGAGCAGTTCTTC. It translates to CASSQVGQVYNEQFF.

J is TRBJ2-2 and V is TRBV19; D is possibly TRBD1 (6 bases). Germline loops: CDR1 LNHDA, CDR2 SQIVND (reference sequence). The CDR3 contains 15 residues. Trimming pared 6 bases from V and 0 bases from J, leaving 11 bases between. Written as DNA, the CDR3 is TGTGCCAGTAGGGGCTGGACAGCGAACACCGGGGAGCTGTTTTTT. Translation: CASRGWTANTGELFF. The whole variable domain, filled in from reference TRBV19 and TRBJ2-2, reads DGGITQSPKYLFRKEGQNVTLSCEQNLNHDAMYWYRQDPGQGLRLIYYSQIVNDFQKGDIAEGYSVSREKKESFPLTVTSAQKNPTAFYLCASRGWTANTGELFFGEGSRLTVL.

The sample holds a few counts of this clone. This chain joins TRBV3-1 (or the pseudogene TRBV3-2) and TRBJ1-4, with TRBD1 as a possible D gene (5 bases). The CDR3 totals 16 residues. V was shortened by 0 bases and J by 5 bases, with 13 bases between the two germline ends. Germline V gives CDR1 LGHDT, CDR2 YNNKEL (reference sequence). The CDR3 sequence is CASSQDGARKNEKLFF. In nucleotides, the CDR3 is TGTGCCAGCAGCCAAGATGGGGCCAGAAAGAATGAAAAACTGTTTTTT.

This rearrangement joins TRBV7-3 to TRBJ2-6; 9 bases are a match to TRBD1. The germline CDR1 and CDR2 sequences are SGHTA and FQGTGA. The V and J ends lost 1 base and 1 base, in that order; junction bases with no gene match: 8. The CDR3 has 19 residues. The CDR3 DNA reads as TGTGCCAGCAGCTTAAGTAACTGGGACAGGGTATCTGGGGCCAACGTCCTGACTTTC. Its protein product is CASSLSNWDRVSGANVLTF. The whole variable domain, remainder taken from reference TRBV7-3 and TRBJ2-6, is GAGVSQTPSNKVTEKGKYVELRCDPISGHTALYWYRQSLGQGPEFLIYFQGTGAADDSGLPNDRFFAVRPEGSVSTLKIQRTERGDSAVYLCASSLSNWDRVSGANVLTFGAGSRLTVL.

The V call is TRBV30, the J call TRBJ1-2; TRBD1 matches at 7 bases. V lost 0 bases, J lost 3 bases, and 4 bases stayed unmatched. The CDR3 spans 14 residues. The germline CDR1 and CDR2 sequences are GTSNPN and SVGIG (reference sequence). For the CDR3, the DNA is TGTGCCTGGAGTGTACGAGACAGGGACTATGGCTACACCTTC. Amino acids: CAWSVRDRDYGYTF.

The gene calls are TRBV11-2 and TRBJ2-3; 9 bases line up with TRBD2. This CDR3 is built from 17 residues. V gave up 5 bases and J gave up 1 base; unmatched junction bases: 10. Germline V gene lookup returns CDR1 SGHAT and CDR2 FQNNGV. CDR3 residues: CASSPRGIAGGTDTQYF. CDR3 bases: TGTGCCAGCAGCCCCAGAGGGATAGCGGGAGGCACAGATACGCAGTATTTT.

V and J are TRBV29-1 and TRBJ2-1, with a tentative D call TRBD1 (7 bases). Trimming took off 7 bases at V and 2 bases at J, with 9 bases between the two ends. Germline V lookup: CDR1 SQVTM, CDR2 ANQGSEA. The CDR3 extends over 12 amino acids. CDR3 loop: CSGGTAYNEQFF. The DNA of the CDR3 is TGCAGCGGCGGGACAGCCTACAATGAGCAGTTCTTC.

The chain combines TRBV19 with TRBJ2-1; maybe TRBD2 (6 bases). CDR1 is LNHDA, CDR2 SQIVND, per germline (reference sequence). Trimming stripped 4 bases from V and 9 bases from J, with 13 bases between. CDR3 length: 13 residues. CDR3 amino acids: CASSREVDSEQFF. The CDR3 nucleotides are TGTGCCAGTAGTAGGGAGGTCGATTCTGAGCAGTTCTTC.

The DNA of the CDR3 is TGCAGCGTTGAGGGACTAGCGGAATCCTACGAGCAGTACTTC. It yields the protein CSVEGLAESYEQYF. The V call is TRBV29-1, the J call TRBJ2-7, with 11 bases fitting TRBD2. Per the germline V gene, CDR1 is SQVTM and CDR2 is ANQGSEA. The J segment lost 1 base and the V segment lost 3 bases, leaving 2 bases of the junction unmatched. The CDR3 sequence is 14 residues long.

This clone was seen a handful of times. The V and J genes are TRBV3-1 (or the pseudogene TRBV3-2) and TRBJ1-6; 10 nucleotides agree with TRBD1. The germline CDR1 and CDR2 sequences are LGHDT and YNNKEL (reference sequence). This CDR3 is built from 14 residues. Germline trimming cut 7 bases from V and 7 bases from J; bases unmatched to any gene: 4. The CDR3 is CASMRQGANSPLHF. Written as DNA, the CDR3 is TGTGCCAGCATGCGACAGGGGGCAAATTCACCCCTCCACTTT.

The rearrangement joins TRBV10-3 to TRBJ2-7, with 13 nucleotides matching TRBD2. Germline V lookup: CDR1 ENHRY, CDR2 SYGVKD. The CDR3 consists of 15 residues. Trimming took 2 bases from V and 3 from J; bases not matched to a gene: 1. DNA for the CDR3: TGTGCCATCAGTGAGGGGACTAGCGGGGTCTACGAGCAGTACGTC. Amino acids: CAISEGTSGVYEQYV.